The 24 T cell receptor beta chains presented below share a single source sample, sequenced in a study of CD8 T cells in Susac syndrome. RNA, at roughly 0.45 to 1 ug, was reverse transcribed with random hexamers. In TCRdb, the immunoSEQ multiplex PCR reads were re-called with MiXCR into one record per CDR3 protein. The sample contains roughly 200,000 distinct CDR3 sequences, roughly 96% of which appear only once. Source material: CD4+ T cells from PBMCs. Receptors originate from a human donor in good health.

This clonotype occurred once. V and J are TRBV3-1 and TRBJ2-3; D remains ambiguous. The CDR3 spans 14 residues. V was cut by 2 bases and J by 0 bases, with 6 bases left in between. From germline, CDR1 is LGHDT and CDR2 YNNKEL (reference sequence). The CDR3 is CASSQSGSTDTQYF. CDR3 in DNA: TGTGCCAGCAGCCAAAGTGGCAGCACAGATACGCAGTATTTT.

The chain recombines TRBV30 with TRBJ1-3; D gene uncertain. The ends were cut back, 3 bases at V and 0 bases at J, with 6 bases in the middle. There are 13 residues in the CDR3. Germline V gene sequence: CDR1 GTSNPN, CDR2 SVGIG (reference sequence). Here the CDR3 reads CAWRLGSGNTIYF. The CDR3 nucleotides read TGTGCCTGGAGGCTGGGCTCTGGAAACACCATATATTTT.

This clonotype was detected once. This chain uses TRBV9 with TRBJ1-2, with D possibly being TRBD1 (5 bases). This CDR3 has 14 residues. Trimming left V 0 bases short and J 5 bases short, with 11 bases between. Germline V lookup: CDR1 SGDLS, CDR2 YYNGEE. The CDR3 DNA follows: TGTGCCAGCAGCGTAGCAGGGACTGTGTATGGCTACACCTTC. It encodes CASSVAGTVYGYTF.

The chain is built from TRBV4-3 and TRBJ1-6; 7 positions agree with TRBD1. The CDR3 loop spans 17 amino acids. J gave up 10 bases and V 3 bases, and 15 bases lay outside the gene matches. The germline V gene has CDR1 LGHNA and CDR2 YSLEER. This chain's CDR3 is CASSQNPGGGLDSPLHF. DNA of the CDR3: TGCGCCAGCAGCCAGAACCCAGGGGGAGGATTGGACTCACCCCTCCACTTT.

The chain links TRBV20-1 to TRBJ2-1, with D hard to call. Per the germline V gene, CDR1 is DFQATT and CDR2 is SNEGSKA (reference sequence). The germline V and J ends were trimmed by 3 bases and 5 bases, with 5 bases remaining between them. The CDR3 runs 11 residues. The CDR3 sequence: CSASTNNEQFF. The CDR3 DNA is TGCAGTGCTAGTACTAACAATGAGCAGTTCTTC.

The J gene is TRBJ2-5, the V gene TRBV7-6; D may be TRBD1 (6 bases). The V end lost 2 bases, the J end lost 4 bases, and 14 bases lay between the germline ends. This CDR3 has 15 amino acids. The germline V gene has CDR1 SGHVS and CDR2 FNYEAQ. CDR3 in amino acids: CASSLLAGVGETQYF. The CDR3 nucleotides are TGTGCCAGCAGCTTATTAGCAGGGGTAGGAGAGACCCAGTACTTC. The full variable domain, with the rest looked up from reference TRBV7-6 and TRBJ2-5, is GAGVSQSPRYKVTKRGQDVALRCDPISGHVSLYWYRQALGQGPEFLTYFNYEAQQDKSGLPNDRFSAERPEGSISTLTIQRTEQRDSAMYRCASSLLAGVGETQYFGPGTRLLVL.

The chain employs TRBV3-1 and TRBJ2-3, with D unclear. The CDR3 length is 12 residues. Germline V gene lookup returns CDR1 LGHDT and CDR2 YNNKEL (reference sequence). V gave up 2 bases and J gave up 6 bases, with 6 bases separating them. CDR3 region: CASSQTEDTQYF. CDR3 bases: TGTGCCAGCAGCCAAACGGAGGATACGCAGTATTTT.

The chain couples TRBV3-1 to TRBJ2-2; D unresolved. This CDR3 has 13 amino acids. With 4 bases removed from V and 8 bases from J, the gap between germline ends came to 11 bases. The germline V gene encodes CDR1 LGHDT and CDR2 YNNKEL (reference sequence). The CDR3 region is CASSLRPEGELFF. The CDR3 nucleotides read TGTGCCAGCAGCCTCCGACCTGAAGGGGAGCTGTTTTTT.

This clonotype was counted once. V and J are TRBV3-1 and TRBJ2-1; D might be TRBD2 (6 bases). There are 14 residues in the CDR3. Germline-derived CDR1 and CDR2 are LGHDT and YNNKEL (reference sequence). The ends were cut back, 2 bases at V and 12 bases at J, with 17 bases in the middle. The CDR3 nucleotides are TGTGCCAGCAGCCAACCCCTAGCGCGCCGGGGGCAGTTCTTC. It translates to CASSQPLARRGQFF.

The CDR3 spells CASSLGGIEADTQYF. The CDR3 nucleotides are TGTGCCAGCAGTTTAGGCGGGATAGAGGCAGATACGCAGTATTTT. The gene calls are TRBV28 and TRBJ2-3, with D possibly matching TRBD2 (6 bases). Per the germline V gene, CDR1 is MDHEN and CDR2 is SYDVKM. The CDR3 spans 15 residues. Trimming shortened V by 2 bases and J by 4 bases, and 13 bases separated the two germline ends.

The gene calls are TRBV29-1 and TRBJ1-1; no reliable D call. The ends were cut back, 3 bases at V and 1 base at J, with 12 bases in the middle. The CDR3 runs 14 residues. CDR1 is SQVTM, CDR2 ANQGSEA, per germline. For the CDR3, the DNA is TGCAGCGTTGAGGGTGTCCGATCGAACACTGAAGCTTTCTTT. Its translation: CSVEGVRSNTEAFF.

The chain recombines TRBV2 with TRBJ1-5; no reliable D call. CDR1 is SNHLY, CDR2 FYNNEI, per germline. The CDR3 totals 14 residues. V dropped 5 bases and J dropped 5 bases, with 13 bases sitting between them. The chain's CDR3 is CASSRSYLDQPQHF. CDR3 sequence (DNA): TGTGCCAGCAGTAGAAGCTACCTCGATCAGCCCCAGCATTTT.

The CDR3 coding sequence is TGCAGCGTTGAAGAACTTGAGCGGGAAGCTTTCTTT. Translation: CSVEELEREAFF. The chain links TRBV29-1 to TRBJ1-1; no firm D call. Trimming took off 0 bases at V and 8 bases at J, with 10 bases between the two ends. The CDR3 consists of 12 residues. CDR1 and CDR2 (germline): SQVTM, ANQGSEA.

This clonotype was seen only a few times. The V call is TRBV6-1, the J call TRBJ1-5; D unresolved. The CDR3 sequence is 12 residues long. Looked up from germline, CDR1 is MNHNS and CDR2 is SASEGT. Trimming left V 8 bases short and J 4 bases short, with 9 bases between. Here the CDR3 DNA reads TGTGCCAGCGCCGGGCGGAATCAGCCCCAGCATTTT. Translated: CASAGRNQPQHF.

The chain couples TRBV11-2 to TRBJ2-2; the match to TRBD1 covers 7 bases. CDR3 length equals 15 residues. Germline trimming cut 5 bases from V and 4 bases from J; bases unmatched to any gene: 7. Germline CDR1 is SGHAT and CDR2 is FQNNGV. The chain's CDR3 is CASSRQGMGTGELFF. The CDR3 DNA follows: TGTGCCAGCAGCCGACAGGGAATGGGCACCGGGGAGCTGTTTTTT.

The gene calls are TRBV27 and TRBJ2-1; D is uncertain. In germline, CDR1 is MNHEY, CDR2 SMNVEV (reference sequence). This CDR3 is 15 amino acids long. Trimming took 5 bases from V and 0 from J, leaving 11 bases between them. CDR3 sequence (DNA): TGTGCCAGCAGTAACTACCGTAGCTCCTACAATGAGCAGTTCTTC. Amino acid sequence: CASSNYRSSYNEQFF.

This clonotype was counted a single time. J is TRBJ1-5 and V is TRBV23-1, with a weak D call TRBD1 (5 bases). TRBV23-1 is placed among ORFs of uncertain function. The V and J ends lost 8 bases and 1 base respectively, with 15 bases between them. CDR3 length: 15 amino acids. The CDR3 here is CASVQQVRSNQPQHF. In DNA form, the CDR3 reads TGCGCCAGCGTGCAACAGGTCAGAAGCAATCAGCCCCAGCATTTT.

The gene calls are TRBV12-3 or TRBV12-4 and TRBJ2-7, with 8 bases identical to TRBD2. J was trimmed by 5 bases and V by 2 bases; bases with no gene match: 8. The CDR3 has 15 residues. Here the CDR3 reads CASSLSGGAWDEQYF. The DNA of the CDR3 is TGTGCCAGCAGTTTATCCGGGGGGGCCTGGGACGAGCAGTACTTC.

The chain couples TRBV12-3 or TRBV12-4 to TRBJ2-2; D unresolved. The V end lost 0 bases, the J end lost 0 bases, and 2 bases lay between the germline ends. This CDR3 comprises 14 residues. The DNA of the CDR3 is TGTGCCAGCAGTTTAGCCACGAACACCGGGGAGCTGTTTTTT. As protein: CASSLATNTGELFF.

The V call is TRBV9, the J call TRBJ1-1, with TRBD1 as a possible D gene (6 bases). Germline CDR1 and CDR2: SGDLS and YYNGEE. The CDR3 spans 12 residues. Between the trimmed V and J ends, which lost 3 bases and 7 bases, there was a span of 10 bases. The chain's CDR3 is CASSATGLEAFF. The DNA of the CDR3 is TGTGCCAGCAGCGCCACAGGGCTTGAAGCTTTCTTT.

The chain is built from TRBV7-2 and TRBJ2-7; maybe TRBD1 (6 bases). Germline V CDR1 and CDR2: SGHTA, FQGNSA. V gave up 3 bases and J gave up 6 bases, with 9 bases separating them. The CDR3 is 12 amino acids. CDR3 protein: CASSFWGLEQYF. The DNA of the CDR3 is TGTGCCAGCAGCTTCTGGGGGCTCGAGCAGTACTTC. Looking up the rest from reference TRBV7-2 and TRBJ2-7 gives the full variable domain: GAGVSQSPSNKVTEKGKDVELRCDPISGHTALYWYRQSLGQGLEFLIYFQGNSAPDKSGLPSDRFSAERTGGSVSTLTIQRTQQEDSAVYLCASSFWGLEQYFGPGTRLTVT.

This chain joins TRBV2 and TRBJ2-3, with D unresolved. The germline CDR1 and CDR2 sequences are SNHLY and FYNNEI. With 2 bases removed from V and 3 bases from J, the gap between germline ends came to 9 bases. The length of the CDR3 is 14 residues. For the CDR3, the DNA is TGTGCCAGCAGTGAAAGGGTCGTTACAGATACGCAGTATTTT. Amino acids: CASSERVVTDTQYF. The variable domain in full, with the rest retrieved from reference TRBV2 and TRBJ2-3, is EPEVTQTPSHQVTQMGQEVILRCVPISNHLYFYWYRQILGQKVEFLVSFYNNEISEKSEIFDDQFSVERPDGSNFTLKIRSTKLEDSAMYFCASSERVVTDTQYFGPGTRLTVL.

This chain joins TRBV6-5 and TRBJ2-7; 8 bases match TRBD1. There are 14 residues in the CDR3. The J segment lost 3 bases and the V segment lost 4 bases, leaving 5 bases of the junction unmatched. Germline-derived CDR1 and CDR2 are MNHEY and SVGAGI. The CDR3 here is CASSSTGDRYEQYF. CDR3 in DNA: TGTGCCAGCAGTTCGACAGGGGACCGCTACGAGCAGTACTTC.

This chain joins TRBV6-4 and TRBJ1-5, with D unclear. The CDR3 has 14 amino acids. CDR1 is MRHNA, CDR2 SNTAGT, per germline. Trimming took 6 bases from V and 4 from J, leaving 13 bases between them. CDR3 region: CASSTDWTNQPQHF. The CDR3 DNA is TGTGCCAGCAGCACCGATTGGACTAATCAGCCCCAGCATTTT.